What follows are 20 T cell receptor beta chains derived from one specimen sequenced in a study of T-cell memory formation after mild COVID-19. In TCRdb, the 5' RACE reads were re-called with MiXCR into one record per CDR3 protein. The sample includes around 130,000 distinct CDR3 sequences, less than 6.5% seen only once; the top ten take under 2.5%. Sequenced material: PBMCs or a T cell subset sorted from them (not recorded which). All receptors come from an adult woman who had mild COVID-19 (a few samples of this study predate the infection). Cell type and time point are not known.

This clonotype was counted once. The V gene is TRBV11-3, the J gene TRBJ1-1, with D tentatively TRBD1 (6 bases). Germline V gene sequence: CDR1 SGHNT, CDR2 YENEEA. The CDR3 is 15 amino acids. Between the trimmed V and J ends, which lost 5 bases and 0 bases, there was a span of 13 bases. The CDR3 sequence is CASSPEGGVNTEAFF. The DNA for the CDR3 is TGTGCCAGCAGCCCCGAAGGGGGGGTGAACACTGAAGCTTTCTTT.

The table lists this clonotype with many counts. This CDR3 is CASSPDRGNEKLFF. The CDR3 nucleotides are TGTGCCAGCAGCCCTGACAGGGGGAATGAAAAACTGTTTTTT. The J gene is TRBJ1-4, the V gene TRBV7-2, with 9 bases matching TRBD1. Germline loops: CDR1 SGHTA, CDR2 FQGNSA. The V gene end was trimmed by 5 bases and the J gene end by 5 bases; junction bases not matched to a gene: 3. This CDR3 has 14 amino acids.

This clonotype was recorded at least ten times. J is TRBJ2-3 and V is TRBV12-3 or TRBV12-4; tentative D call: TRBD2 (6 bases). V lost 5 bases to trimming and J lost 3 bases, with 12 bases between them. The CDR3 has 14 amino acids. The chain's CDR3 is CASSQGLKTDTQYF. DNA for the CDR3: TGTGCCAGCAGTCAGGGACTGAAGACAGATACGCAGTATTTT.

This rearrangement joins TRBV5-1 to TRBJ1-5; D might be TRBD1 (5 bases). The CDR3 totals 17 residues. Germline CDR1 reads SGHRS; CDR2 reads YFSETQ. Trimming took off 0 bases at V and 1 base at J, with 14 bases between the two ends. The CDR3 bases are TGCGCCAGCAGCTTGGGACCTCTAGGGGTAAGCAATCAGCCCCAGCATTTT. Translated: CASSLGPLGVSNQPQHF.

This clonotype has ten or more counts. This chain joins TRBV20-1 and TRBJ2-4, with D unclear. The CDR3 is 15 residues long. V was cut by 6 bases and J by 1 base, with 16 bases left in between. CDR1 is DFQATT, CDR2 SNEGSKA, per germline (reference sequence). The CDR3, as DNA: TGCAGTGCCCACTCCCTAGGGCAGGCCAAAAACATTCAGTACTTC. Protein product: CSAHSLGQAKNIQYF.

In its sample, this clonotype was seen a few times. The chain uses TRBV29-1 and TRBJ2-7; tentatively, D is TRBD2 (7 bases). V dropped 6 bases and J dropped 2 bases, with 14 bases sitting between them. In germline, CDR1 is SQVTM, CDR2 ANQGSEA. CDR3 length equals 13 residues. The CDR3 loop reads CSVLREGAYEQYF. The CDR3, as DNA: TGCAGCGTCCTGAGGGAGGGGGCCTACGAGCAGTACTTC.

This clonotype occurred many times. V usage is TRBV7-2 and J usage is TRBJ2-5; the match to TRBD2 covers 9 bases. With V trimmed by 2 bases and J by 2 bases, 6 bases remained unmatched. CDR3 length equals 16 residues. The germline gives CDR1 SGHTA, CDR2 FQGNSA. CDR3 nucleotide sequence: TGTGCCAGCAGCTTAAGCGGGGGGCTGTTTCAAGAGACCCAGTACTTC. Its translation: CASSLSGGLFQETQYF. Combining the CDR3 with reference TRBV7-2 and TRBJ2-5 gives the whole variable domain GAGVSQSPSNKVTEKGKDVELRCDPISGHTALYWYRQSLGQGLEFLIYFQGNSAPDKSGLPSDRFSAERTGGSVSTLTIQRTQQEDSAVYLCASSLSGGLFQETQYFGPGTRLLVL.

This clonotype was seen only a few times. This sequence joins TRBV6-5 and TRBJ2-7; D is unresolved. Trimming removed 5 bases from V and 1 base from J, with 18 bases in between. The CDR3 sequence is 16 residues long. Germline V gene data show CDR1 as MNHEY and CDR2 as SVGAGI. The CDR3, as DNA: TGTGCCAGCAGTCCTGACCCCGGATTCAGGTCCTACGAGCAGTACTTC. It translates to CASSPDPGFRSYEQYF.

Many counts were recorded for this clonotype. The rearrangement links TRBV27 to TRBJ2-1; D is possibly TRBD2 (5 bases). Germline V lookup: CDR1 MNHEY, CDR2 SMNVEV (reference sequence). The CDR3 sequence is 12 residues long. Deletions cut 1 base from V and 14 bases from J, with 12 bases between. The CDR3 nucleotides read TGTGCCAGCAGTTTATACGGCCGGCGGGAGTTCTTC. As protein: CASSLYGRREFF.

This clonotype showed up just a few times. The chain couples TRBV29-1 to TRBJ2-7; 7 nucleotides agree with TRBD1. Germline CDR1 SQVTM, CDR2 ANQGSEA. CDR3 length: 14 residues. V trimming: 7 bases; J trimming: 8 bases; junction bases outside the gene matches: 17. DNA for the CDR3: TGCAGCGGTGTGTTCGGGACAGAGGGTAGCAAGCAGTACTTC. Translation: CSGVFGTEGSKQYF.

This clonotype appeared many times. The chain uses TRBV5-1 and TRBJ2-3; D gene uncertain. Trimming removed 2 bases at V and 0 bases at J, with 7 bases between. The CDR3 spans 14 residues. The germline gives CDR1 SGHRS, CDR2 YFSETQ. The CDR3 nucleotides read TGCGCCAGCAGCTTCAGTGCTAGCACAGATACGCAGTATTTT. Translating it yields CASSFSASTDTQYF.

This clonotype was counted many times. The J gene is TRBJ2-3, the V gene TRBV12-3 or TRBV12-4; D unresolved. The CDR3 spans 15 residues. Trimming stripped 5 bases from V and 1 base from J, with 13 bases between. The CDR3 region is CASSGGSQGTDTQYF. The CDR3, as DNA: TGTGCCAGCAGTGGTGGTTCGCAGGGCACAGATACGCAGTATTTT.

To note about this clonotype: This may be a read error: a much more frequent sequence differs by one nucleotide. Because it lacks the conserved phenylalanine or tryptophan at the end, this CDR3 is likely a read error. The chain combines TRBV7-3 with TRBJ2-5; 10 bases fit TRBD2. The J segment lost 6 bases and the V segment lost 5 bases, leaving 12 bases of the junction unmatched. The CDR3 sequence is 16 residues long. The germline V gene encodes CDR1 SGHTA and CDR2 FQGTGA. This chain's CDR3 is CASSPLPSGSPQTQYV. CDR3 coding DNA: TGTGCCAGCAGCCCCCTCCCTAGCGGGAGCCCGCAGACCCAGTACGTC.

This clonotype was seen at least ten times. The CDR3 DNA reads TGTGCCAGCTCACCGACAGGGGGCTGGGGGAGTGAGCAGTTCTTC. Encoded protein: CASSPTGGWGSEQFF. The chain uses TRBV18 and TRBJ2-1, with 10 bases identical to TRBD1. This CDR3 is 15 amino acids long. The junction had 8 bases not matched to a gene; V was cut back by 3 bases and J by 9 bases. Germline-derived CDR1 and CDR2 are KGHSH and LQKENI.

This clonotype occurred a few times. The chain has TRBV12-3 or TRBV12-4 and TRBJ2-3; 7 positions agree with TRBD1. V shed 5 bases and J 4 bases; nucleotides not matched to a gene: 6. The CDR3 is made up of 14 amino acids. In DNA, the CDR3 is TGTGCCAGCAGTCACCACAGGGGCTCAGATACGCAGTATTTT. Amino acid sequence: CASSHHRGSDTQYF.

This clonotype was seen only a few times. This chain links TRBV6-2 or TRBV6-3 with TRBJ1-1, with D possibly matching TRBD1 (6 bases). The germline gives CDR1 MNHEY, CDR2 SVGEGT. Trimming stripped 2 bases from V and 5 bases from J, with 15 bases between. The CDR3 loop spans 15 amino acids. The CDR3 DNA is TGTGCCAGCAGTTACGGCAGGGGAAGGGTGACTGAAGCTTTCTTT. As protein: CASSYGRGRVTEAFF.

In this sample, this clonotype turned up many times. The chain carries TRBV9 and TRBJ2-1, with 8 bases identical to TRBD1. Germline-derived CDR1 and CDR2 are SGDLS and YYNGEE. The trim removed 4 bases at V and 5 bases at J, leaving 5 bases unmatched. The CDR3 runs 14 residues. CDR3 protein: CASSPRTGNNEQFF. CDR3 nucleotide sequence: TGTGCCAGCAGCCCCAGGACAGGGAACAATGAGCAGTTCTTC.

In its sample, this clonotype was seen once. The V gene is TRBV5-5, the J gene TRBJ1-2; TRBD1 matches 10 bases. The CDR3 length is 13 residues. V lost 6 bases, J lost 8 bases, and 7 bases stayed unmatched. CDR1 is SGHKS, CDR2 YYEKEE, per germline (reference sequence). Here the CDR3 DNA reads TGTGCCAGCATCGACGGGACAGGGGCCGGCTACACCTTC. Its protein is CASIDGTGAGYTF. Filled out from reference TRBV5-5 and TRBJ1-2, the complete variable domain reads DAGVTQSPTHLIKTRGQQVTLRCSPISGHKSVSWYQQVLGQGPQFIFQYYEKEERGRGNFPDRFSARQFPNYSSELNVNALLLGDSALYLCASIDGTGAGYTFGSGTRLTVV.

This clonotype has at least ten counts. The chain combines TRBV5-1 with TRBJ1-2; the D gene is possibly TRBD1 (6 bases). Germline values: CDR1 SGHRS, CDR2 YFSETQ. V gave up 4 bases and J gave up 8 bases, with 18 bases separating them. The CDR3 extends over 14 amino acids. CDR3 residues: CASSMKDSFGGYTF. The CDR3 region has the DNA TGCGCCAGCAGCATGAAGGACAGCTTCGGGGGCTACACCTTC.

The chain uses TRBV5-1 and TRBJ1-5; D perhaps matches TRBD1 (5 bases). From germline, CDR1 is SGHRS and CDR2 YFSETQ. The germline V and J ends were trimmed by 4 bases and 4 bases, with 15 bases remaining between them. The length of the CDR3 is 15 residues. The DNA of the CDR3 is TGCGCCAGCAGCCCGCAGGGATCCGCTAATCAGCCCCAGCATTTT. The encoded protein is CASSPQGSANQPQHF.